This entry concerns a single TCR beta chain. Its antigen is still unknown. One junction end disagrees with the germline gene, perhaps due to a read error. The library was made by multiplex PCR. Data came from an Illumina HiSeq 2500. TCRbeta libraries were built by three rounds of nested PCR using primers (Table S4), following protocols modified from ARM-PCR. Before sequencing, PCR products of 200-500 bp were cut from the gel and purified using the QIAquick gel extraction kit. As for the original processing: Trimmomatic was used to clean the reads, FLASH was used to merge the reads into complete CDR3 sequences, and MiTCR was used to assign the reads to V(D)J germline segments. VDJtools was used to compute clonal diversity as the inverse Simpson's index. In-frame sequences lacking a premature stop codon were counted as productive reads. The raw public reads went through TCRdb reprocessing: fastp at Q25, MiXCR clone calling, in-frame beta chains kept. A single entry per CDR3 protein holds the most common genes and DNA from its merged rows. These V and J calls derive from TCRdb rather than the authors' analysis. Present in this sample are 200,000 to 250,000 distinct CDR3 sequences, roughly 70% of which were seen just once. The ten largest make up approximately 25% of the sample.

Bulk unsorted tissue served as the source for RNA extraction, and RNA quality was assessed using a NanoDrop ND-1000 and an Agilent 2100. Donors were newly diagnosed lung cancer patients admitted for thoracic surgery in China between August and November 2014, without prior chemotherapy. Anyone who had undergone radiotherapy or chemotherapy before, or who had another cancer at the same time, was left out of the study. Surgical tissue pieces of roughly 1-2 cm3 were preserved in RNAlater solution and were kept at -80 degrees C until use. The data are from a study of tumor and adjacent non-tumor tissue in lung cancer (dated by TCRdb to the late 2010s). Study-wide context: The cohort included around eleven adenocarcinoma, 2 squamous cell carcinoma and 1 small cell lung cancer patients. In total, sequencing yielded under 150 million productive TCRbeta reads, which works out to an average of about 4 million reads per sample. The study compared bulk TCRbeta repertoires from lung tumor tissue and matched distant non-tumor lung tissue of some 16 lung cancer patients. Ages among the 15 or so patients ranged from roughly 31 to 85 years, there were roughly ten men and 5 women, and disease was at TNM stage I to III. For each patient, one tumor sample and one normal lung sample were taken, giving under 35 paired specimens that underwent TCRbeta CDR3 sequencing.

The paper's findings and limits, for the study overall: Younger patients had significantly higher TCR diversity, and higher tumor TCR diversity was associated with shorter overall and disease-free survival. Neither the sequencing platform nor unique molecular identifiers are mentioned in the methods. The top 100 clones made up a significantly larger cumulative share of the repertoire in normal lung than in tumor tissue. Peripheral blood was not sequenced, so blood TCRbeta repertoires in these lung cancer patients were not examined. TCR diversity (inverse Simpson) was significantly higher in tumor than in normal lung tissue (approximately 440 vs 150, P = 0.0075, Mann-Whitney U test). Only approximately 16 patients were included in the cohort, and the need for larger samples and more detailed clinical data was noted by the authors.

The germline V gene sets CDR1 to SGHRS and CDR2 to YFSETQ. Including cysteine and phenylalanine, the CDR3 has 16 amino acids. Left in the record is the CDR3 DNA by itself, 48 bases read in frame from the first base. This TCR came from a man aged 60 to 75 with non-small cell lung cancer. The V and J segments used are TRBV5-1 and TRBJ1-6; no confident D gene assignment can be made. Sequencing was performed on lung tumor tissue. The DNA sequence follows: TGCGCCAACAGCTTGTCTACTTGCTCTTATAATTCACCCCTCCACTTT. Its translation reads: CANSLSTCSYNSPLHF.